This TCR beta chain originates from a study of T cell changes during pregnancy in multiple sclerosis. The V gene lost 1 base and the J gene lost 10 bases, with 20 bases spanning the gap. Germline CDR1 and CDR2: SGHRS and YFSETQ. This CDR3 is built from 15 residues. This clone was detected a few times. Data came from immunoSEQ multiplex PCR; TCRdb stores just in-frame clones and leaves some out. The sample yields 35,000 to 55,000 clones, around 93% seen once. The chain uses TRBV5-1 and TRBJ1-1, with a possible D match to TRBD1 (5 bases). The source is a female donor with multiple sclerosis, enrolled in a pregnancy study. Sequencing used CD4+ T cells from peripheral blood mononuclear cells, obtained in the third trimester of pregnancy. The CDR3 is CASSLRIGEEAGAFF. Written as DNA, the CDR3 is TGCGCCAGCAGCTTGAGAATAGGGGAGGAGGCGGGAGCTTTCTTT.